Below are 3 T cell receptor beta chains sequenced from a single sample in a study of cytomegalovirus exposure and HLA in healthy donors. The PCR employed 60 Vbeta primers together with 13 Jbeta primers. Libraries were prepared by immunoSEQ multiplex PCR; TCRdb keeps only in-frame clonotypes and omits some of them. The data contain 180,000 or so clones, 82% of them singletons. The specimen was PBMCs. Receptor source: a man aged 40-49 years in good health and CMV-seronegative.

The rearrangement joins TRBV7-8 to TRBJ2-7; D remains unclear. V was cut by 10 bases and J by 0 bases, with 16 bases left in between. Germline CDR1 and CDR2: SGHVS and FQNEAQ. The CDR3 is 14 residues long. The CDR3: CATLPPGSSYEQYF. The CDR3, as DNA: TGTGCCACCCTTCCCCCAGGAAGCTCCTACGAGCAGTACTTC.

J is TRBJ1-1 and V is TRBV5-7; D uncertain. TRBV5-7 is an ORF; its function is uncertain. The CDR3 consists of 13 residues. With 1 base removed from V and 8 bases from J, the gap between germline ends came to 12 bases. The CDR3 region is CASSLWRRQEAFF. DNA for the CDR3: TGTGCCAGCAGCTTGTGGAGGAGGCAGGAAGCTTTCTTT.

The V gene is TRBV6-1, the J gene TRBJ1-2, with TRBD1 as a possible D gene (5 bases). The germline V gene encodes CDR1 MNHNS and CDR2 SASEGT. This CDR3 has 14 amino acids. V gave up 6 bases and J gave up 5 bases, with 16 bases separating them. The CDR3 DNA follows: TGTGCCAGCAGCCCAGGGTTGGGGCAATATGGCTACACCTTC. Residues: CASSPGLGQYGYTF.